The following is a T cell receptor beta chain sequence with its context. The antigen remains unidentified. The CDR3 consists of 15 residues. V lost 5 bases to trimming and J lost 6 bases; unmatched junction nucleotides: 7. Germline CDR1 reads SGDLS; CDR2 reads YYNGEE. Some clones are missing from TCRdb's copy, which holds only in-frame ones; the method was immunoSEQ multiplex PCR. The sample gives about 5,500 clones, roughly 82% of which show up once; 45% to 50% is in the top ten. This sample is drawn from a study of somatic mutations in cytotoxic T cells in rheumatoid arthritis. On the study more broadly: Immediately following diagnosis and ahead of any treatment, patient blood (about 30 ml EDTA) was drawn.

Study results and caveats: No significant CD8+ T-cell clonality difference was found between rheumatoid arthritis patients and age-matched controls.

V usage is TRBV9 and J usage is TRBJ2-1; 11 bases map to TRBD2. The receptor's source is a woman in her forties or fifties with rheumatoid arthritis. Sequencing was performed on CD8+ T cells sorted from blood. The CDR3 loop reads CASSSGGASVNEQFF. CDR3 nucleotides: TGTGCCAGCAGTAGCGGGGGGGCCAGCGTCAATGAGCAGTTCTTC.